This T cell receptor beta chain was recovered during a study of T cell changes during pregnancy in multiple sclerosis. Using immunoSEQ multiplex PCR, the repertoire was profiled, and TCRdb retains in-frame clones only, with some absent. This table has tens of thousands of clones, 93% appearing once. Germline V gene sequence: CDR1 SQVTM, CDR2 ANQGSEA. V lost 6 bases to trimming and J lost 7 bases, with 19 bases between them. The CDR3 sequence is 13 residues long. The chain has TRBV29-1 and TRBJ2-7; no definite D call. The sequences come from CD4+ T cells from peripheral blood mononuclear cells, collected before pregnancy. The receptor's source is a female donor with multiple sclerosis, enrolled in a pregnancy study. Written as DNA, the CDR3 is TGCAGCGTCGGTCAGGCCTTAGGCTCGGAGCAGTACTTC. Translated: CSVGQALGSEQYF.